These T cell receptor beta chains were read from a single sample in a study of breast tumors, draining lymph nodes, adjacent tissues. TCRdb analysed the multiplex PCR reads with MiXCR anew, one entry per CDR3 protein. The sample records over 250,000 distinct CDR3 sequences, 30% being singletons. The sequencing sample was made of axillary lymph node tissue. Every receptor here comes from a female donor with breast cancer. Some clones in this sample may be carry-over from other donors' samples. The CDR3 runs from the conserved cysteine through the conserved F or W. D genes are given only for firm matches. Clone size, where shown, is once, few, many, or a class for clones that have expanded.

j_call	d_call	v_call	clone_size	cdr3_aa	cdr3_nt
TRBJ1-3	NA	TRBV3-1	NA	CASSQVLGAGNTIYF	TGTGCCAGCAGCCAAGTGTTGGGGGCTGGAAACACCATATATTTT
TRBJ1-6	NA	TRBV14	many	CASSQETAYNSPLHF	TGTGCCAGCAGCCAAGAAACAGCCTATAATTCACCCCTCCACTTT
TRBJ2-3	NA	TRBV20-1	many	CSARFPGTDTQYF	TGCAGTGCTAGATTTCCGGGCACAGATACGCAGTATTTT
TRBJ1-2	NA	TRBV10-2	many	CASLFWGGYTF	TGCGCCAGCCTATTCTGGGGTGGCTACACCTTC
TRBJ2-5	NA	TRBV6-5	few	CASSHGGLKETQYF	TGTGCCAGCAGTCACGGCGGATTAAAAGAGACCCAGTACTTC
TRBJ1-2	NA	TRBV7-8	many	CASSTVNLGGANYGYTF	TGTGCCAGCAGCACTGTTAACCTCGGGGGGGCTAACTATGGCTACACCTTC
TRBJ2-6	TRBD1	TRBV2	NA	CASNGQGAQGTEAF	TGTGCCAGCAATGGACAGGGGGCCCAGGGCACTGAAGCTTTC
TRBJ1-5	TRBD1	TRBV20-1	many	CSANRGLNQPQHF	TGCAGTGCTAACAGGGGGCTGAATCAGCCCCAGCATTTT
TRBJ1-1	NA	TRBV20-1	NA	CSARDRRETEAFF	TGCAGTGCTAGAGATAGAAGGGAGACTGAAGCTTTCTTT
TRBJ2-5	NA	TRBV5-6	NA	CASSWTIAETQYF	TGTGCCAGCAGCTGGACTATCGCCGAGACCCAGTACTTC
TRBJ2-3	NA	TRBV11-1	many	CASSPPPGTQYF	TGTGCCAGCAGCCCCCCCCCCGGTACGCAGTATTTT
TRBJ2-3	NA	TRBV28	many	CASSRDTDTQYF	TGTGCCAGCAGCCGGGACACAGATACGCAGTATTTT
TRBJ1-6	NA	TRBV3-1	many	CASSQVGSPLHF	TGTGCCAGCAGCCAAGTGGGCTCACCCCTCCACTTT
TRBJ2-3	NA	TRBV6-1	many	CASTLADTQYF	TGTGCCAGCACCCTAGCAGATACGCAGTATTTT
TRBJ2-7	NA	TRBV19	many	CASSIPRKGIDEQYF	TGTGCCAGTAGTATACCCCGGAAGGGCATCGACGAGCAGTACTTC
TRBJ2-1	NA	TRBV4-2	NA	CASSQESVPGNEQFF	TGTGCCAGCAGCCAAGAATCAGTTCCCGGGAATGAGCAGTTCTTC
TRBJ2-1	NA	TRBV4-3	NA	CASSRGGGTSPRDEQFF	TGCGCCAGCAGCAGGGGGGGAGGTACTAGCCCTAGGGATGAGCAGTTCTTC
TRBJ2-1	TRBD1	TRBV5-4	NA	CVSSWGTGYNEQFF	TGTGTCAGCAGCTGGGGGACAGGGTACAATGAGCAGTTCTTC
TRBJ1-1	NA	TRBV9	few	CASSPVGVTTEAFF	TGTGCCAGCAGCCCTGTAGGGGTGACCACTGAAGCTTTCTTT
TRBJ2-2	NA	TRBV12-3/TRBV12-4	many	CASTLDGSVDKNTGELFF	TGTGCCAGCACCCTGGACGGATCTGTGGATAAGAACACCGGGGAGCTGTTTTTT
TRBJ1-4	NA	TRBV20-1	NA	CSAAVRAYNEQFFGPGGNEKLFF	NA
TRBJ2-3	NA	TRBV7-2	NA	CASSLGGPVDTQYF	TGTGCCAGCAGCTTAGGAGGGCCGGTAGATACGCAGTATTTT
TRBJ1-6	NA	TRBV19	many	CASSPIQGGESPLHF	TGTGCCAGTAGCCCAATCCAGGGTGGTGAATCACCCCTCCACTTT
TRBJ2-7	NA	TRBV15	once	CATSSFLEGRYEQYF	TGTGCCACCAGCAGTTTTTTAGAGGGACGATACGAGCAGTACTTC
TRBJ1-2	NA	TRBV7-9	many	CASSFGGSYGYTF	TGTGCCAGCAGCTTCGGGGGGAGCTATGGCTACACCTTC
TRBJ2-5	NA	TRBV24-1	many	CATSDLGGEETQYF	TGTGCCACCAGTGATTTGGGCGGAGAAGAGACCCAGTACTTC
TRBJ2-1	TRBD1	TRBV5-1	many	CASSLSGQDYNEQFF	TGCGCCAGCAGCTTGTCGGGACAGGATTACAATGAGCAGTTCTTC
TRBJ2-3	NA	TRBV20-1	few	CSARDDGGTAPRTDTQYF	TGCAGTGCTAGAGATGACGGCGGGACAGCACCTCGCACAGATACGCAGTATTTT
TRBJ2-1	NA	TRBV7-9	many	CASSLEVVREQFF	TGTGCCAGCAGCTTAGAGGTGGTGAGAGAGCAGTTCTTC
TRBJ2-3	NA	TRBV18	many	CASSPQADTQYF	TGTGCCAGCTCACCTCAGGCAGATACGCAGTATTTT
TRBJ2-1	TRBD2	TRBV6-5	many	CASSYKAGGLGEQFF	TGTGCCAGCAGTTACAAAGCGGGAGGGTTGGGTGAGCAGTTCTTC
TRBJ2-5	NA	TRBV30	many	CAWRGDLPGQETQYF	TGTGCCTGGAGGGGGGACCTTCCCGGCCAAGAGACCCAGTACTTC
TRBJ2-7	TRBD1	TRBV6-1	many	CASVRTGVAEQYF	TGTGCCAGCGTTCGGACAGGGGTTGCCGAGCAGTACTTC
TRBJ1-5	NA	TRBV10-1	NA	CASRNGQPQHF	TGCGCCAGCAGGAACGGCCAGCCCCAGCATTTT
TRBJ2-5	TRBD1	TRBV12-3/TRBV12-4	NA	CASSQDHGAGGRETQYF	TGTGCCAGCAGCCAAGATCATGGGGCAGGGGGACGAGAGACCCAGTACTTC
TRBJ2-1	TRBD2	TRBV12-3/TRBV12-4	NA	CASRSSGASSYNEQSF	TGTGCCAGCAGATCCAGCGGGGCCAGCTCCTACAATGAGCAGTCCTTC
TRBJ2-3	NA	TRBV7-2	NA	CASSLGVPTDTQYF	TGTGCCAGCAGCTTAGGGGTACCCACAGATACGCAGTATTTT
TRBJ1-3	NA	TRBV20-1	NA	CSARDGGGNTIYF	TGCAGTGCTAGAGATGGGGGTGGAAACACCATATATTTT
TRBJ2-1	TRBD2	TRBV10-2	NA	CASRTGLAGRYNEQFF	TGCGCCAGCAGAACGGGACTAGCGGGACGTTACAATGAGCAGTTCTTC
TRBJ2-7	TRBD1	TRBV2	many	CASKYPSGTGNYEQYF	TGTGCCAGCAAGTACCCAAGCGGGACAGGGAACTACGAGCAGTACTTC
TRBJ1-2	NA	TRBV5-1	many	CASSQTGTISYTF	TGCGCCAGCAGCCAAACCGGGACAATAAGCTACACCTTC